This T cell receptor (beta chain) was captured in a study of regulatory T cells in long-lasting Graves disease. At least ten counts were recorded for this clonotype. Its antigen is undetermined. Arm-PCR of CDR3 regions and iRepertoire HTBI primers were used to build TCR beta libraries. In TCRdb, the multiplex PCR reads were re-called with MiXCR into one record per CDR3 protein. Here the sample spans around 400,000 distinct CDR3 sequences, about 14% being singletons. General study results and limits: Persistent-disease Graves' patients showed less TCR diversity than new cases.

As for time point: newly diagnosed GD, antithyroid drugs for less than 3 months. The TCR library was made from RNA that had been extracted from PBMCs in TRIzol. The CDR3 consists of 16 residues. Looked up from germline, CDR1 is WNHNN and CDR2 is SYGVQD (reference sequence). The V segment lost 3 bases and the J segment 5 bases; nucleotides outside the gene matches: 9. The source of this sequence is a female donor with Graves disease. The specimen was peripheral blood mononuclear cells (PBMCs), collected at new diagnosis, from a patient treated with antithyroid drugs. The rearrangement joins TRBV10-1 to TRBJ2-5, with 10 bases that match TRBD2. CDR3 DNA: TGCGCCAGCAGTGATAGTGCTAGCGGGGGTCTGGAGACCCAGTACTTC. This translates into CASSDSASGGLETQYF.